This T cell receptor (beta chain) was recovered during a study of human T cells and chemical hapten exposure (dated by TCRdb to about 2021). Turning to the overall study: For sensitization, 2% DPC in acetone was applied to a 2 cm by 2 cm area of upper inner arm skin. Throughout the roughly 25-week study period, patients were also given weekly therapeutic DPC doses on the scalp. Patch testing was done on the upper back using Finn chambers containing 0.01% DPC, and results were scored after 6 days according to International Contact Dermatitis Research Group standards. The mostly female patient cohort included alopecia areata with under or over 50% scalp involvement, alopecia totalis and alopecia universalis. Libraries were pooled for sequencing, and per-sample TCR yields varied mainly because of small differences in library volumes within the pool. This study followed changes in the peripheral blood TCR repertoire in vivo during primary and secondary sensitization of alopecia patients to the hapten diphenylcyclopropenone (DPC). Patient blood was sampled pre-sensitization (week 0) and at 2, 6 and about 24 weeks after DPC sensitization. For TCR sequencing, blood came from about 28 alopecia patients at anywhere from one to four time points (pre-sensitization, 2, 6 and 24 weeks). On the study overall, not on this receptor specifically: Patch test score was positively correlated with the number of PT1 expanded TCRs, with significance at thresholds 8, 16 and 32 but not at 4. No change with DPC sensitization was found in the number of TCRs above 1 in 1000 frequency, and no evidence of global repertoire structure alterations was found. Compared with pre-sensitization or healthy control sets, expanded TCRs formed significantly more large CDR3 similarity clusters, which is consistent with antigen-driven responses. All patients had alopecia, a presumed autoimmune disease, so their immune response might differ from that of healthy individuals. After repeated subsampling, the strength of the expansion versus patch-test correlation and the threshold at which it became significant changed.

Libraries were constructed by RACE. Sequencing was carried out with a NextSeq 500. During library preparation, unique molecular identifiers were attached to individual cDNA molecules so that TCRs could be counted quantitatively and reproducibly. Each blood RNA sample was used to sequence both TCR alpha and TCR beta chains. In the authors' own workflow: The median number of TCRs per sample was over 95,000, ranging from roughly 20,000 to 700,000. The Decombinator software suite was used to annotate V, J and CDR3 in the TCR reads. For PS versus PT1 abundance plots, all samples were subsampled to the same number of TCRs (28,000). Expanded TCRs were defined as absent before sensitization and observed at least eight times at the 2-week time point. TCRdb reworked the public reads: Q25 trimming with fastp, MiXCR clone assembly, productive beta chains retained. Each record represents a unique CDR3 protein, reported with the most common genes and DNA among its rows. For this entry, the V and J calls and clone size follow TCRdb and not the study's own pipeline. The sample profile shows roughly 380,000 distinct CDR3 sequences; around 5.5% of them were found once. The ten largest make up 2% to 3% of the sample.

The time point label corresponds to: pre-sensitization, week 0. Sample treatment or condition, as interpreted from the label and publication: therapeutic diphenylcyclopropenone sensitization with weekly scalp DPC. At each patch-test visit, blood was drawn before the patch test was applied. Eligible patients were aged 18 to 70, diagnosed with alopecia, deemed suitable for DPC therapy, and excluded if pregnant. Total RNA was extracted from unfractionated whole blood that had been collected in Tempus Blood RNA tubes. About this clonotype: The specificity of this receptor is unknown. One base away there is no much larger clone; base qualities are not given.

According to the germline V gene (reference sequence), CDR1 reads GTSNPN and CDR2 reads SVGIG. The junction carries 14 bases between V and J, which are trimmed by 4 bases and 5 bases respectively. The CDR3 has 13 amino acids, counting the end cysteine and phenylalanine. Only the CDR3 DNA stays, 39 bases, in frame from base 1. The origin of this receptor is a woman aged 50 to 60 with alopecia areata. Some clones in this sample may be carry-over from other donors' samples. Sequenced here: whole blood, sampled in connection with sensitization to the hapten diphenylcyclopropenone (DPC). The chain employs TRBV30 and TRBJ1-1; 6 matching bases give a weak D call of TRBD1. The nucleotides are TGTGCCTGGATCAGCAGGGGAGGAACTGAAGCTTTCTTT. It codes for CAWISRGGTEAFF.